This TCR beta chain was captured in a study of T cell responses to AZD1222 COVID-19 vaccine. Concerning this clone: Its antigen is currently unknown.

TCRdb's copy holds only in-frame clones and misses some; the assay was immunoSEQ multiplex PCR. The sample lists 100,000 to 150,000 clones; approximately 91% were seen once. Study results and caveats: Seropositivity was recorded at baseline in only six AZD1222 recipients. There were mostly white British donors and more females than males, and clonal diversity was possibly underestimated.

The V gene end was trimmed by 4 bases and the J gene end by 8 bases; junction bases not matched to a gene: 7. Germline V lookup: CDR1 LNHDA, CDR2 SQIVND (reference sequence). The length of the CDR3 is 15 residues. Specimen: peripheral blood, collected 28 days after the second AZD1222 dose. This TCR was recovered from an adult who received the AZD1222 COVID-19 vaccine. V usage is TRBV19 and J usage is TRBJ1-6; 8 bases line up with TRBD1. CDR3 sequence reads: CASSTWTGYDSPLHF. CDR3 bases: TGTGCCAGTAGTACCTGGACAGGGTATGATTCACCCCTCCACTTT.